This TCR beta chain was sequenced for a study of T-cell reconstitution after alpha-beta-depleted transplantation in children. Preparation of the TCRbeta library used unique molecular identifiers. One entry per CDR3 protein results from TCRdb running MiXCR on the PCR reads. The data show a few hundred thousand distinct CDR3 sequences, nearly 8% seen once. As concerns this clonotype: Its antigen is still unknown.

General observations from the study: High day-60 TCRbeta diversity in some patients came from surviving recipient T cells and thymic progenitors. Reported findings indicate that, about two months after transplant, alpha-beta T cells came from several hundred expanded clones, which were derived from non-depleted graft cells. A year had passed since transplant, and T-cell counts and diversity by then came mostly from newly produced T cells.

V lost 8 bases and J lost 3, with 20 bases in between. CDR3 length: 16 residues. Sequenced material: peripheral blood, taken 360 days after TCRalphabeta/CD19-depleted stem cell transplant. This TCR came from a female patient under 10 years old who had a stem cell transplant for Fanconi anemia, so the T cells may come from the graft donor. The chain links TRBV12-3 or TRBV12-4 to TRBJ1-3; perhaps TRBD1 as D (5 bases). The CDR3 sequence: CASCPMRQLHGNTIYF. The CDR3 DNA is TGTGCCAGCTGTCCAATGAGACAGTTACATGGAAACACCATATATTTT.